This T cell receptor (beta chain) stems from a study of T cells expressing NK-cell markers. The overall study: The eight sequenced donors comprised seven who were HCMV-seropositive and one who was seronegative.

TCRdb reprocessed the 5' RACE reads and stores each CDR3 protein as one record, lacking DNA. Here the sample table reports 200,000 to 300,000 distinct CDR3 sequences. The germline V gene has CDR1 SQVTM and CDR2 ANQGSEA. The CDR3 totals 15 residues. The gene calls are TRBV29-1 and TRBJ1-5; TCRdb's D call, TRBD1, is unchecked because there is no DNA. The sequence was collected from a man younger than 35 in good health. Sequenced material: blood T cells: a sorted CD56 or NKG2C T cell subset, CD4+ or CD8+ T cells, or bulk PBMC T cells (not recorded which). The CDR3: CSVVWTGGGNQPQHF.